This T cell receptor beta chain emerged from a study of blood T cell repertoires in COVID-19. TCRdb keeps only in-frame clones here, not all; method: immunoSEQ multiplex PCR. The table lists about 26,000 clones, 70% to 85% of them singletons. Only a few counts were recorded for this clone. The V gene end was trimmed by 1 base and the J gene end by 7 bases; junction bases not matched to a gene: 9. This CDR3 contains 15 residues. Germline V CDR1 and CDR2: LGHNA, YNFKEQ. This TCR came from a man aged 80 or over with active or convalescent COVID-19. Sequenced input: peripheral blood. The V gene is TRBV4-2, the J gene TRBJ1-2; 7 bases match TRBD1. CDR3 protein: CASSQVDREVGGYTF. CDR3 nucleotides: TGTGCCAGCAGCCAAGTTGACAGGGAGGTGGGTGGCTACACCTTC.